A selection of T cell receptor beta chains follows, all from one sample in a study of blood T cell repertoires in COVID-19. The repertoire was sequenced with immunoSEQ multiplex PCR; TCRdb's copy has only in-frame clones and lacks some. The sample shows roughly 190,000 clones, around 80% of them seen only once. Sequencing was carried out using peripheral blood. The origin of the receptors is a man between 60 and 70 years old with acute or convalescent COVID-19. Both conserved end residues are trimmed from each CDR3.

V gene: TRBV27
CDR3 length: 13
J gene: TRBJ2-2
CDR3 protein: ASSSQREPTGELF

V gene: TRBV5-1
CDR3 length: 10
J gene: TRBJ2-7
CDR3 protein: ASSLGGGEQY

V gene: TRBV4-3
CDR3 length: 13
J gene: TRBJ2-7
CDR3 protein: ASSQDPSFAYEQY

V gene: TRBV19
CDR3 length: 17
J gene: TRBJ1-2
CDR3 protein: ASSIAPGSVHRIAYGYT

V gene: TRBV5-1
CDR3 length: 15
J gene: TRBJ2-1
CDR3 protein: ASSLAETAASYNEQF

V gene: TRBV14
CDR3 length: 12
J gene: TRBJ1-2
CDR3 protein: ASSQDRSAYGYT

V gene: TRBV18
CDR3 length: 14
J gene: TRBJ2-5
CDR3 protein: ASSYPSGGKEETQY

V gene: TRBV18
CDR3 length: 12
J gene: TRBJ2-7
CDR3 protein: ASSPRTDTYEQY

V gene: TRBV7-5
CDR3 length: 19
J gene: TRBJ2-1
CDR3 protein: ARSLPSTPGLAGEGHNEQF

V gene: TRBV21-1
CDR3 length: 16
J gene: TRBJ1-6
CDR3 protein: ASSNEDTDWAYNSPLH

V gene: TRBV4-3
CDR3 length: 16
J gene: TRBJ2-2
CDR3 protein: ASSHYAGRGGAVGELF

V gene: TRBV3-1/TRBV3-2
CDR3 length: 16
J gene: TRBJ2-1
CDR3 protein: ASSQEFTQAFSYNEQF

V gene: TRBV11-2
CDR3 length: 11
J gene: TRBJ1-4
CDR3 protein: ASSVTVQEKLF

V gene: TRBV19
CDR3 length: 14
J gene: TRBJ1-6
CDR3 protein: ASSTPGQGGDSPLH

V gene: TRBV3-1/TRBV3-2
CDR3 length: 14
J gene: TRBJ2-7
CDR3 protein: ASSQGSFRGPYEQY

V gene: TRBV7-2
CDR3 length: 15
J gene: TRBJ1-5
CDR3 protein: ASSAGTGGALNQPQH

V gene: TRBV6-2/TRBV6-3
CDR3 length: 17
J gene: TRBJ2-1
CDR3 protein: ASSYGRRVRVSSYNEQF

V gene: TRBV5-4
CDR3 length: 13
J gene: TRBJ2-7
CDR3 protein: ASSLLAGGSYEQY

V gene: TRBV3-1/TRBV3-2
CDR3 length: 12
J gene: TRBJ2-3
CDR3 protein: ASSQGLASDTQY

V gene: TRBV9
CDR3 length: 10
J gene: TRBJ1-2
CDR3 protein: ASSVRAGGYT

V gene: TRBV30
CDR3 length: 12
J gene: TRBJ2-7
CDR3 protein: AWSVAGGGYEQY

V gene: TRBV4-3
CDR3 length: 14
J gene: TRBJ1-6
CDR3 protein: ASSQDVPGRNSPLH

V gene: TRBV12-5
CDR3 length: 11
J gene: TRBJ1-5
CDR3 protein: ASAYEANQPQH

V gene: TRBV24-1
CDR3 length: 12
J gene: TRBJ2-1
CDR3 protein: ATSESGGNNEQF

V gene: TRBV6-5
CDR3 length: 9
J gene: TRBJ2-3
CDR3 protein: ASSLRGTQY